The next 3 T cell receptor beta chains were all read from a single sample in a study of T cells after yellow fever vaccination. One entry per CDR3 protein, called by TCRdb with MiXCR from the 5' RACE reads. The sample consists of 300,000 or so distinct CDR3 sequences, 4% of them appearing once. Specimen: PBMCs, collected 5 days after the yellow fever booster vaccination. The receptors were sampled from a young man who received the YFV17D yellow fever vaccine.

In this sample, this clonotype turned up many times. This chain links TRBV28 with TRBJ2-3; TRBD2 is a possible D gene (6 bases). V was cut by 3 bases and J by 2 bases, with 12 bases left in between. In germline, CDR1 is MDHEN, CDR2 SYDVKM. The length of the CDR3 is 15 residues. CDR3 coding DNA: TGTGCCAGCAGTTTTGGAGGGCGGACCACAGATACGCAGTATTTT. It encodes CASSFGGRTTDTQYF.

The rearrangement uses TRBV6-6 and TRBJ1-1; D gene uncertain. Trimming shortened V by 6 bases and J by 2 bases, and 10 bases separated the two germline ends. The germline V gene encodes CDR1 MNHNY and CDR2 SVGAGI (reference sequence). The CDR3 runs 13 residues. CDR3 sequence reads: CASSYATNTEAFF. CDR3 in DNA: TGTGCCAGCAGCTATGCGACTAACACTGAAGCTTTCTTT.

The chain couples TRBV12-3 or TRBV12-4 to TRBJ2-7; D call uncertain. This CDR3 has 12 amino acids. Between the trimmed V and J ends, which lost 4 bases and 4 bases, there was a span of 8 bases. CDR3 sequence reads: CASSSSGYEQYV. In DNA, the CDR3 is TGTGCCAGCAGTTCATCGGGTTACGAGCAGTACGTC.